Listed below are T cell receptor beta chains from one sample, sequenced in a study of T cell responses to AZD1222 COVID-19 vaccine. The table came from immunoSEQ multiplex PCR; TCRdb's copy has only in-frame clones and leaves some out. The data show tens of thousands of clones, around 83% seen once. This material consisted of peripheral blood, taken on day 0 of AZD1222 vaccination. These receptors all stem from an adult in good health. Both conserved end residues are part of each CDR3. Fields, in order: D gene, V gene, J gene, CDR3 protein. D genes are given only for firm matches.

NA	TRBV28	TRBJ2-1	CASSPYSRNEQFF
TRBD1	TRBV6-2/TRBV6-3	TRBJ2-5	CASSYPDRGLKKTQYF
NA	TRBV6-2/TRBV6-3	TRBJ2-7	CASSYSRQVVEQYF
NA	TRBV9	TRBJ2-1	CASSVVAVGSYNEQFF
TRBD2	TRBV28	TRBJ2-1	CASSLYSPFSGGAIF
TRBD1	TRBV6-1	TRBJ2-7	CASSEALDRVYEQYF
NA	TRBV18	TRBJ2-1	CASSPRDGVTNEQFF
TRBD1	TRBV7-2	TRBJ1-2	CASSSTWTGVYGYTF
TRBD2	TRBV3-1/TRBV3-2	TRBJ2-1	CASSSSGGSYNEQFF
NA	TRBV2	TRBJ2-5	CASSESPRGTQYF
NA	TRBV5-1	TRBJ1-6	CASSFKGLHNSPLHF
NA	TRBV3-1/TRBV3-2	TRBJ2-3	CASSPLLTTSTDTQYF
NA	TRBV3-1/TRBV3-2	TRBJ2-7	CASSGLYEQYF
NA	TRBV6-5	TRBJ1-4	CASTSSVATNEKLFF
TRBD2	TRBV5-1	TRBJ2-3	CASSLGTSAGGDTQYF
NA	TRBV2	TRBJ2-2	CASSTMDRNTGELFF
TRBD2	TRBV6-5	TRBJ2-3	CASSYYAGEDTDTQYF
TRBD1	TRBV6-5	TRBJ1-2	CASSYTGDGYTF
TRBD1	TRBV11-2	TRBJ1-4	CASSTGTGATNEKLFF
NA	TRBV6-2/TRBV6-3	TRBJ1-1	CASSYTRGVTEAFF
NA	TRBV7-7	TRBJ1-2	CASSRRGRKGNYGYTF
NA	TRBV11-3	TRBJ2-3	CASSLGGQGTQYF
NA	TRBV3-1/TRBV3-2	TRBJ1-6	CASSQLDPYSYNSPLHF
TRBD2	TRBV27	TRBJ2-7	CASSFATSGAEQYF
NA	TRBV28	TRBJ1-2	CASSSGGRYGYTF
NA	TRBV19	TRBJ1-2	CASSVTGTHNYGYTF
NA	TRBV19	TRBJ1-5	CASSPRGAIVVGNQPQHF
NA	TRBV5-6	TRBJ2-2	CASSLTPWSNTGELFF
NA	TRBV5-4	TRBJ1-5	CASSRDSNQPQHF
TRBD1	TRBV18	TRBJ2-7	CASSPGTETYEQYF
TRBD2	TRBV14	TRBJ2-7	CASSHQIPGLASEQYF
NA	TRBV6-1	TRBJ1-1	CASSERARDEAFF
NA	TRBV5-4	TRBJ2-5	CASSTGLAKETQYF
NA	TRBV6-5	TRBJ1-2	CASSRINYGYTF
NA	TRBV7-3	TRBJ2-6	CASSALGFGANVLTF
NA	TRBV10-3	TRBJ2-1	CAISDQQGAHYNEQFF
NA	TRBV6-5	TRBJ2-7	CAGNRENGGEQYF
NA	TRBV25-1	TRBJ2-1	CASRETGYYNEQFF
NA	TRBV6-5	TRBJ2-7	CASSNWRSYEQYF
NA	TRBV7-2	TRBJ2-7	CASSLGTLSSAREQYF